Below, 3 T cell receptor beta chains from the same sample are listed, as sequenced in a study of T cell repertoires in cytomegalovirus infection. TCRdb analysed the reads with MiXCR anew, one entry per CDR3 protein. The sample lists a few hundred thousand distinct CDR3 sequences; roughly 29% were seen once. The sample was PBMCs. These receptors originate from a human donor in good health (CMV status not recorded). Some clones in this sample may be carry-over from other donors' samples.

Many counts were recorded for this clonotype. The V call is TRBV7-2, the J call TRBJ2-1; D remains ambiguous. CDR1 and CDR2 (germline): SGHTA, FQGNSA. V was shortened by 1 base and J by 0 bases, with 10 bases between the two germline ends. This CDR3 contains 16 residues. The CDR3 protein is CASSLVLQSSYNEQFF. CDR3 DNA: TGTGCCAGCAGCTTAGTGCTTCAAAGCTCCTACAATGAGCAGTTCTTC.

The chain joins TRBV7-9 to TRBJ2-1; D is perhaps TRBD1 (5 bases). Germline V gene lookup returns CDR1 SEHNR and CDR2 FQNEAQ (reference sequence). The CDR3 contains 15 residues. Trimming shortened V by 10 bases and J by 3 bases, and 19 bases separated the two germline ends. CDR3 sequence reads: CATHKQEPYYNEQFF. The CDR3 nucleotides read TGTGCCACCCACAAACAGGAGCCCTACTACAATGAGCAGTTCTTC.

The rearrangement links TRBV2 to TRBJ2-5; 8 nucleotides match TRBD2. V lost 7 bases and J lost 5; bases outside the gene matches: 12. Per germline, CDR1 SNHLY and CDR2 FYNNEI. CDR3 size: 15 residues. In DNA, the CDR3 is TGTGCCAGCACCAAGGAAGCGGGAGCGACGGAGACCCAGTACTTC. It encodes CASTKEAGATETQYF.